The sequence of this TCR beta chain was determined in a study of T cell responses to AZD1222 COVID-19 vaccine. Study summary: Samples with a second dose at about 4 or about 12 weeks were pooled together.

Trimming cost V 4 bases and J 10 bases, with 19 bases left between them. The length of the CDR3 is 14 residues. Germline CDR1 is SNHLY and CDR2 is FYNNEI. Study-wide points: Donor demographics were predominantly white British with a female majority; clonal diversity may be underestimated. Nearly half of the spike-specific TCRs reportedly recognize variant regions that carry no mutations.

Profiling relied on immunoSEQ multiplex PCR, and the TCRdb table lists in-frame clones only, not all of them. The sample records 100,000 to 150,000 clones, 88% being singletons. With respect to this clone: Its specificity is not known.

The chain recombines TRBV2 with TRBJ1-1; TRBD1 might be the D (5 bases). This clonotype originated in an adult in good health. Source: peripheral blood, taken on day 0 of AZD1222 vaccination. Here the CDR3 reads CASSVQGTSSRAFF. The CDR3 DNA sequence: TGTGCCAGCAGTGTGCAGGGTACATCTAGTCGAGCTTTCTTT. Combining the CDR3 with reference TRBV2 and TRBJ1-1 gives the whole variable domain EPEVTQTPSHQVTQMGQEVILRCVPISNHLYFYWYRQILGQKVEFLVSFYNNEISEKSEIFDDQFSVERPDGSNFTLKIRSTKLEDSAMYFCASSVQGTSSRAFFGQGTRLTVV.